This T cell receptor beta chain was sequenced for a study of CD8+CD57+ T cells in acquired aplastic anemia. Looking at the study overall: Across the sorted CD4+ and CD8+ cells, DNA amounts averaged about 3.2 ug.

Broader study findings: Patients and controls had CD8+ Simpson's diversity values that were not significantly distinct.

For sequencing, patients were chosen who had shown expansion of CD8+CD57+ cells by flow cytometry. The blood sampling took place in patients who had so far received no therapy. Only a few counts were recorded for this clonotype. The antigen is unknown. With V trimmed by 2 bases and J by 4 bases, 5 bases remained unmatched. The CDR3 sequence is 16 residues long. Looked up from germline, CDR1 is KGHDR and CDR2 is SFDVKD. Genomic DNA provided the template from which TCR beta VDJ and CDR3 profiles were obtained. One entry per CDR3 protein results from TCRdb running MiXCR on the reads. The repertoire holds around 220,000 distinct CDR3 sequences, with almost 50% as singletons.

This receptor was obtained from a human donor with aplastic anemia. The sample was sorted CD4+, CD8+, or CD8+CD57+ T cells (not recorded which) from PBMCs. The rearrangement joins TRBV24-1 to TRBJ2-1; 9 bases are shared with TRBD2. The DNA for the CDR3 is TGTGCCACCAGTGATTCCCTAGCGGGGTCATACAATGAGCAGTTCTTC. It yields the protein CATSDSLAGSYNEQFF.